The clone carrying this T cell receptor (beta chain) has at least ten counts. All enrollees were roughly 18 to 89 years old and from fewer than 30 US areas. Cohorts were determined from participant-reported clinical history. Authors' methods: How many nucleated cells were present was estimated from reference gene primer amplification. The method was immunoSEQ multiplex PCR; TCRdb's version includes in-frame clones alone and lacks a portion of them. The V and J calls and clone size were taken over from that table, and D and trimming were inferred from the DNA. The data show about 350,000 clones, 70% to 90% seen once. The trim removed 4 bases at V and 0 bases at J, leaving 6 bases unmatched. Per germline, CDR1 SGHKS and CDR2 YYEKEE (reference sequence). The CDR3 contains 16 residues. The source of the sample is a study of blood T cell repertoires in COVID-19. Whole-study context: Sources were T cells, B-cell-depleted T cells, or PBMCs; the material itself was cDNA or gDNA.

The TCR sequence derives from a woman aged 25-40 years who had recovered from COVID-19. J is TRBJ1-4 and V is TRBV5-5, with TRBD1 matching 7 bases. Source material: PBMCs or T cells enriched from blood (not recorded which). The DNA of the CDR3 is TGTGCCAGCAGCCCCAGGGGGGAGTCAACTAATGAAAAACTGTTTTTT. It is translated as CASSPRGESTNEKLFF.